The T cell receptor beta chain described here comes from a study of shared clonotypes between healthy human individuals. Overall study findings and caveats: Blood alone was sampled, and tissue repertoires likely differ.

V shed 9 bases and J 3 bases; nucleotides not matched to a gene: 8. The CDR3 is 14 amino acids. Per the germline V gene, CDR1 is MDHEN and CDR2 is SYDVKM. With respect to this clone: Antigen unknown.

Each subset's genomic DNA was split evenly across several immunoSEQ plates. Amplification in unsorted PBMC replicate PCRs started from 250 to 300 ng DNA, which equals about 30,000 T cell genomes. Sequencing was performed with immunoSEQ multiplex PCR; in TCRdb, only in-frame clones are kept and a portion is missing. The sample carries about half a million clones, more than 65% recorded once. The specimen was PBMCs. The chain joins TRBV28 to TRBJ2-3; 8 positions match TRBD1. This TCR was recovered from a woman aged 40 to 50 in good health. Some clones in this sample may be carry-over from other donors' samples. CDR3 amino acids: CASTGGSRTDTQYF. CDR3 bases: TGTGCCAGTACAGGGGGGTCAAGGACAGATACGCAGTATTTT. Looking up the rest from reference TRBV28 and TRBJ2-3 gives the full variable domain: DVKVTQSSRYLVKRTGEKVFLECVQDMDHENMFWYRQDPGLGLRLIYFSYDVKMKEKGDIPEGYSVSREKKERFSLILESASTNQTSMYLCASTGGSRTDTQYFGPGTRLTVL.